The following is a T cell receptor beta chain sequence with its context. What it recognizes is unknown. This may come from a read error, since a much larger clone is one base off. This sample was taken from a study of T cells in Graves' hyperthyroidism and ophthalmopathy. Study context: Before any treatment, at initial diagnosis, peripheral blood was collected.

TCR beta CDR3 sequences were amplified from RNA transcripts. RT-PCR in the first round (using the HTBI primer set) targeted the TCR CDR3. TCRdb independently ran MiXCR on the multiplex PCR reads; one entry per CDR3 protein. This table has around 500,000 distinct CDR3 sequences, 20% to 25% appearing once. Trimming pared 1 base from V and 7 bases from J, leaving 7 bases between. Germline lookup yields CDR1 GTSNPN and CDR2 SVGIG (reference sequence). CDR3 length: 12 residues. Points from the study as a whole: Ophthalmopathy and stable hyperthyroidism were separated by a 13 V-J model.

Fresh 10 ml peripheral blood yielded PBMCs. The clonotype comes from a woman in her 70s with Graves' ophthalmopathy. Specimen: blood. V usage is TRBV30 and J usage is TRBJ1-4; TRBD1 is a possible D gene (6 bases). The CDR3 DNA sequence: TGTGCCTGGAGTGGCAGGGGTGAAAAACTGTTTTTT. As protein: CAWSGRGEKLFF. The full variable domain, completed using reference TRBV30 and TRBJ1-4, is SQTIHQWPATLVQPVGSPLSLECTVEGTSNPNLYWYRQAAGRGLQLLFYSVGIGQISSEVPQNLSASRPQDRQFILSSKKLLLSDSGFYLCAWSGRGEKLFFGSGTQLSVL.